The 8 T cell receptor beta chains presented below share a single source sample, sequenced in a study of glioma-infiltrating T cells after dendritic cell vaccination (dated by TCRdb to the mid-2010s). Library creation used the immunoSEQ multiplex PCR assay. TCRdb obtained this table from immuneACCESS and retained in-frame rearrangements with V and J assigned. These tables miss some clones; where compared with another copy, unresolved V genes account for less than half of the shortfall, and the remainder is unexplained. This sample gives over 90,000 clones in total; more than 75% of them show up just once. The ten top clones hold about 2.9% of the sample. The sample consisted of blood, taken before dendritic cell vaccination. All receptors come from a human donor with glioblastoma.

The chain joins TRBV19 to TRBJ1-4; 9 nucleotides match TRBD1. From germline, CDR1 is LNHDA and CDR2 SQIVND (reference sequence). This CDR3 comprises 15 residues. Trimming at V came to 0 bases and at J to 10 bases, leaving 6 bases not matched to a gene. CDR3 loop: CASSIDGTGTGKLFF. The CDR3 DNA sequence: TGTGCCAGTAGTATAGATGGGACAGGGACTGGAAAACTGTTTTTT.

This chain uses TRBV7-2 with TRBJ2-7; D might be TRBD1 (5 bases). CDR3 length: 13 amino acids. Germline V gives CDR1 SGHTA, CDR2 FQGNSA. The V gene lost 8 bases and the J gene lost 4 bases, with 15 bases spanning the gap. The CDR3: CASREGARYEQYF. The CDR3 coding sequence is TGTGCCAGCCGAGAAGGGGCACGATACGAGCAGTACTTC.

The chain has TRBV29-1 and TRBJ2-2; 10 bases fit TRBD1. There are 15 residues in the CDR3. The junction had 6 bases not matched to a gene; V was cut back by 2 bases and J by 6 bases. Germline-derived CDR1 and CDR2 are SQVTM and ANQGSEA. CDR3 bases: TGCAGCGTTGAAACTTCGGACAGGGGGGCCGGGGAGCTGTTTTTT. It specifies CSVETSDRGAGELFF.

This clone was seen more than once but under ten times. This chain's CDR3 is CASSQDRGGQETQYF. Here the CDR3 DNA reads TGTGCCAGCAGCCAAGATCGGGGGGGCCAAGAGACCCAGTACTTC. The chain employs TRBV4-2 and TRBJ2-5; 8 bases are shared with TRBD2. The V gene's germline CDR1 is LGHNA and CDR2 YNFKEQ. CDR3 length equals 15 residues. V was pared by 0 bases and J by 1 base, with 1 base of the junction left unmatched.

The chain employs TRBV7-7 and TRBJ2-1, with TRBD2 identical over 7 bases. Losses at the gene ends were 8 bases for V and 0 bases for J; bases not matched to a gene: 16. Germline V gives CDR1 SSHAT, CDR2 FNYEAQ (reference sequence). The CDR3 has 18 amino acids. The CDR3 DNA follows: TGTGCCAGCTCTCCGGGGGTGGGAAGCGGGGTCTCCTACAATGAGCAGTTCTTC. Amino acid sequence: CASSPGVGSGVSYNEQFF. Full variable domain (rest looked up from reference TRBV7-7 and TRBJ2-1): GAGVSQSPRYKVTKRGQDVTLRCDPISSHATLYWYQQALGQGPEFLTYFNYEAQPDKSGLPSDRFSAERPEGSISTLTIQRTEQRDSAMYRCASSPGVGSGVSYNEQFFGPGTRLTVL.

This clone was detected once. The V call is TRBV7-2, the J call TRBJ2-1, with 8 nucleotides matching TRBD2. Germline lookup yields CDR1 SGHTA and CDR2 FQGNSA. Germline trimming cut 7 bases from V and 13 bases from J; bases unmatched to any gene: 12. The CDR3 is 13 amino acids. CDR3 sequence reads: CASKRGMGIYQFF. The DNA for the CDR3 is TGTGCCAGCAAGCGGGGGATGGGGATTTACCAGTTCTTC.

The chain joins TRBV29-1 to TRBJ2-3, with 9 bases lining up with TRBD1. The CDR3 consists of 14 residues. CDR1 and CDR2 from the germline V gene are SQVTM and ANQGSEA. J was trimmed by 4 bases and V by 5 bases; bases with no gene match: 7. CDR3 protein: CSVLGRDRADTQYF. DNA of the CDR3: TGCAGCGTTTTGGGCCGGGACAGGGCAGATACGCAGTATTTT.

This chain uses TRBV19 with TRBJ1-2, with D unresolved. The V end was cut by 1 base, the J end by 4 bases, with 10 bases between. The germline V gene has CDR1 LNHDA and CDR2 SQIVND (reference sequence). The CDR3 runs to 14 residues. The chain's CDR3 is CASSIVEGTYGYTF. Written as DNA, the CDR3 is TGTGCCAGTAGTATAGTGGAGGGCACCTATGGCTACACCTTC.